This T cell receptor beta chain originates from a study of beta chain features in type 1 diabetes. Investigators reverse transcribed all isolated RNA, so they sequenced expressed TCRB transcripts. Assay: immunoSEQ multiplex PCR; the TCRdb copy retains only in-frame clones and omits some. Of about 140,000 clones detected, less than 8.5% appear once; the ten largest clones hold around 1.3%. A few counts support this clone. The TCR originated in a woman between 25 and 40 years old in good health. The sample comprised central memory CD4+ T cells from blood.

In nucleotides, the CDR3 is TGTGCCAGCAGCCACTCCGACAGGGGGCCTGAAAAACTGTTTTTT. Residues: CASSHSDRGPEKLFF. The genes are TRBV7-9 and TRBJ1-4; 10 positions agree with TRBD1. This CDR3 contains 15 residues. The germline V gene has CDR1 SEHNR and CDR2 FQNEAQ (reference sequence). V was clipped by 5 bases and J by 7 bases; unmatched bases: 7.